Sequencing of this TCR beta chain was carried out in a study of blood T cell repertoires in COVID-19. J lost 7 bases, V lost 2 bases, and 16 bases had no gene match. Germline V CDR1 and CDR2: MGHRA, YSYEKL. This CDR3 contains 17 residues. TCRdb keeps only in-frame clones here, not all; method: immunoSEQ multiplex PCR. Here the sample spans under 200,000 clones, approximately 86% being singletons. The gene calls are TRBV4-1 and TRBJ2-7; TRBD2 matches at 8 bases. The sequence was collected from a man between 65 and 80 years old with acute or convalescent COVID-19. Sequencing used peripheral blood. For the CDR3, the DNA is TGCGCCAGCAGCCAATTAACTGCCGGGAGGGCCAATCAGGAGCAGTACTTC. This translates into CASSQLTAGRANQEQYF.